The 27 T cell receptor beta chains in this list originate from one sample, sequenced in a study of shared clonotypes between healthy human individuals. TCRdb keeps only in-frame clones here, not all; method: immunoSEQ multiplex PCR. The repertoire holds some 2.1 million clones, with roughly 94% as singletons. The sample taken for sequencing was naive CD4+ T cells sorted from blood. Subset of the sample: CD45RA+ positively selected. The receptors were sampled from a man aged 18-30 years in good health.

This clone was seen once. CDR3 amino acids: CASIPTGSLNSPLHF. The CDR3 DNA reads TGTGCCAGCATCCCCACGGGGTCCCTTAATTCACCCCTCCACTTT. This chain links TRBV5-8 with TRBJ1-6; D gene unclear. Deletions cut 6 bases from V and 6 bases from J, with 16 bases between. The length of the CDR3 is 15 residues. The germline CDR1 and CDR2 sequences are SGHTS and YDEGEE.

CDR3 amino acids: CASSQDPGTGPYEQYF. The DNA for the CDR3 is TGCGCCAGCAGCCAAGACCCCGGGACAGGACCCTACGAGCAGTACTTC. This sequence joins TRBV4-3 and TRBJ2-7, with 8 nucleotides matching TRBD1. V lost 0 bases, J lost 2 bases, and 6 bases stayed unmatched. This CDR3 region has 16 residues. Germline V gene sequence: CDR1 LGHNA, CDR2 YSLEER.

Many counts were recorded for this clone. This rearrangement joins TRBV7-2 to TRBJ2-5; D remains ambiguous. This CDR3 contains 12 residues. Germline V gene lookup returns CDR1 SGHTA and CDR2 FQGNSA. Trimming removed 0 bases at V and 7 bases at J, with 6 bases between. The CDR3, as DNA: TGTGCCAGCAGCTTAGCCTCCGGGACCCAGTACTTC. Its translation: CASSLASGTQYF.

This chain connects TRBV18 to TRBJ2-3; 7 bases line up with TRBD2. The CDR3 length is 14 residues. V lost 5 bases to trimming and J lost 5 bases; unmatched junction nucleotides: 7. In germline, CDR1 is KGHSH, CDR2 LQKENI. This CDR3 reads CASSLSSGKDTQYF. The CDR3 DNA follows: TGTGCCAGCTCATTGTCCAGCGGGAAAGATACGCAGTATTTT.

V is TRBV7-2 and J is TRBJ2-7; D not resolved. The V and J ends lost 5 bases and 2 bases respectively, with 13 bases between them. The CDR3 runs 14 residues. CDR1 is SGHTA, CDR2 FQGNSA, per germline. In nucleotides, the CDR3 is TGTGCCAGCAGCCAGCATCAGGTTACCTACGAGCAGTACTTC. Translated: CASSQHQVTYEQYF.

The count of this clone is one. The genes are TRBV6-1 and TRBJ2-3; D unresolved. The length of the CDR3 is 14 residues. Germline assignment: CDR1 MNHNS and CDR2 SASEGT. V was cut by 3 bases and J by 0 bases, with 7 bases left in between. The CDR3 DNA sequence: TGTGCCAGCAGTGACGGCCGTAGCACAGATACGCAGTATTTT. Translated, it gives CASSDGRSTDTQYF.

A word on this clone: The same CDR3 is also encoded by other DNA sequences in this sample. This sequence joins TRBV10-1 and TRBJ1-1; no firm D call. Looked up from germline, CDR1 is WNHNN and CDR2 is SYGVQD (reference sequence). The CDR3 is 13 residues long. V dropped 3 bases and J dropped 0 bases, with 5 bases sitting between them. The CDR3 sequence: CASSDRVNTEAFF. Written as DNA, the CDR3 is TGCGCCAGCAGTGATAGGGTGAACACTGAAGCTTTCTTT.

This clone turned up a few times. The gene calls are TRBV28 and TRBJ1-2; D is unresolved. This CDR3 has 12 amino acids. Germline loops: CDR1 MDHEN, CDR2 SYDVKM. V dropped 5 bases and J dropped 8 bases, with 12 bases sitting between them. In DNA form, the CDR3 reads TGTGCCAGCAGTATACGACGGAGGGGCTACACCTTC. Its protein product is CASSIRRRGYTF.

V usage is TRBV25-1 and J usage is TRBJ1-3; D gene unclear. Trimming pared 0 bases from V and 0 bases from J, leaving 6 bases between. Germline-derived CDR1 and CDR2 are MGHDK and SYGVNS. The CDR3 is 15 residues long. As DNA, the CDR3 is TGTGCCAGCAGTGAATACGGCATCTCTGGAAACACCATATATTTT. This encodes CASSEYGISGNTIYF.

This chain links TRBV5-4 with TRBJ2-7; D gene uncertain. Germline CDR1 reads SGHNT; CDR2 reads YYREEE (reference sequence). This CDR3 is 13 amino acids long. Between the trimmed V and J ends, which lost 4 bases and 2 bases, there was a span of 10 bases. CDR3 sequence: CASSRLLPYEQYF. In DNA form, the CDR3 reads TGTGCCAGCAGCCGCCTTTTACCCTACGAGCAGTACTTC.

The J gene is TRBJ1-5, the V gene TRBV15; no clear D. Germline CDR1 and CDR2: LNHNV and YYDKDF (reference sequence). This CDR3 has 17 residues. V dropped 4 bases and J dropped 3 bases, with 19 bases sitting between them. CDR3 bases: TGTGCCACCAGCAAAGAGCGGGCGGGAAGAGACAATCAGCCCCAGCATTTT. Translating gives CATSKERAGRDNQPQHF.

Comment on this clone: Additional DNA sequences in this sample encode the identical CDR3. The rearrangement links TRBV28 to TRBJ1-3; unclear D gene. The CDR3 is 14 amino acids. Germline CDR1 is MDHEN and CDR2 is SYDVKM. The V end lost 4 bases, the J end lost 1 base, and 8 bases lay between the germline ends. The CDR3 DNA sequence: TGTGCCAGCAGTTCCTCGAGGTCTGGAAACACCATATATTTT. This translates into CASSSSRSGNTIYF.

DNA of the CDR3: TGTGCCAGCAGTGAAGGGAGCATGGGCTACACCTTC. This encodes CASSEGSMGYTF. The genes are TRBV2 and TRBJ1-2; D is unresolved. V was pared by 1 base and J by 8 bases, with 8 bases between. Germline-derived CDR1 and CDR2 are SNHLY and FYNNEI. The CDR3 is 12 residues long.

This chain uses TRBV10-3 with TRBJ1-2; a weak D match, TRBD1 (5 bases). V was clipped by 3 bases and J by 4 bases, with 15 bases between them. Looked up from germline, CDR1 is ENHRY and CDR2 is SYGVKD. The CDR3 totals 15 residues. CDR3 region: CAISDPWGDPYGYTF. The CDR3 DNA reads TGTGCCATCAGTGACCCTTGGGGGGACCCCTATGGCTACACCTTC.

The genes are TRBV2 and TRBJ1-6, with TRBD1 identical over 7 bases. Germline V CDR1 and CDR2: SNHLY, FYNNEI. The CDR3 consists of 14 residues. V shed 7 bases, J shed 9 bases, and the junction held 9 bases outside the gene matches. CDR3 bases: TGTGCCAGCAAGGTCACAGGGGCGAGTTCACCCCTCCACTTT. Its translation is CASKVTGASSPLHF.

This CDR3 reads CASSVGRSGTGELFF. CDR3 DNA: TGTGCCAGCAGCGTCGGACGGAGCGGTACCGGGGAGCTGTTTTTT. V is TRBV9 and J is TRBJ2-2, with D possibly TRBD2 on 5 matching bases. The length of the CDR3 is 15 residues. Per the germline V gene, CDR1 is SGDLS and CDR2 is YYNGEE. V was pared by 2 bases and J by 5 bases, with 13 bases between.

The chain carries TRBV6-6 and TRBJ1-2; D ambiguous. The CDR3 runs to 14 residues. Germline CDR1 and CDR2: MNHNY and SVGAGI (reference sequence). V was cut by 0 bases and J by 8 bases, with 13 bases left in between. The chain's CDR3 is CASSYSSQIGGYTF. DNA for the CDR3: TGTGCCAGCAGTTACTCCAGCCAGATTGGAGGCTACACCTTC.

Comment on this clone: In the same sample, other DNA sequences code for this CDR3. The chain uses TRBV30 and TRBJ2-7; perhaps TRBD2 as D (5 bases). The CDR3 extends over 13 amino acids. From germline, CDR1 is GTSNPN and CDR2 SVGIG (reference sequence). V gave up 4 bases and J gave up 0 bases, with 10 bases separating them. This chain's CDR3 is CAWTRGPSYEQYF. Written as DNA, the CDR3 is TGTGCCTGGACTCGCGGGCCCTCCTACGAGCAGTACTTC.

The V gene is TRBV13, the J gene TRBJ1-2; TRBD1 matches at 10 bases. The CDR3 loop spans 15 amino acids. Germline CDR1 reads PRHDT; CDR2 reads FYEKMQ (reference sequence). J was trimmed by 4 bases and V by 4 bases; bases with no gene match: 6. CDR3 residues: CASSSRQGALYGYTF. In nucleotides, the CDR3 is TGTGCCAGCAGCTCCCGACAGGGGGCCCTCTATGGCTACACCTTC. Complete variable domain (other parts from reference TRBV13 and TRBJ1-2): AAGVIQSPRHLIKEKRETATLKCYPIPRHDTVYWYQQGPGQDPQFLISFYEKMQSDKGSIPDRFSAQQFSDYHSELNMSSLELGDSALYFCASSSRQGALYGYTFGSGTRLTVV.

The CDR3 DNA reads TGTGCCATCAGTGTGGGGCTAGCGGACTCCTACGAGCAGTACTTC. It encodes CAISVGLADSYEQYF. The chain carries TRBV10-3 and TRBJ2-7; 7 bases fit TRBD2. The germline V gene has CDR1 ENHRY and CDR2 SYGVKD. V trimming: 4 bases; J trimming: 0 bases; junction bases outside the gene matches: 6. The CDR3 sequence is 15 residues long.

The CDR3 nucleotides are TGTGCCAGCAGCTTAGGGTTGGCAGGCAATTCACCCCTCCACTTT. This codes for CASSLGLAGNSPLHF. The V call is TRBV11-2, the J call TRBJ1-6; D remains unclear. This CDR3 is 15 amino acids long. Deletions cut 1 base from V and 7 bases from J, with 11 bases between. Germline CDR1 is SGHAT and CDR2 is FQNNGV.

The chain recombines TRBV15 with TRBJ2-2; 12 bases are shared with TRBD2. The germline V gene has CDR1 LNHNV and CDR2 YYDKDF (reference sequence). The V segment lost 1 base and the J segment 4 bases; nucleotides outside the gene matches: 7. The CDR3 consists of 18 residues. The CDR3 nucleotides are TGTGCCACCAGCAGAGCGACTAGCGGGAGTTCTTCCACCGGGGAGCTGTTTTTT. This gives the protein CATSRATSGSSSTGELFF.

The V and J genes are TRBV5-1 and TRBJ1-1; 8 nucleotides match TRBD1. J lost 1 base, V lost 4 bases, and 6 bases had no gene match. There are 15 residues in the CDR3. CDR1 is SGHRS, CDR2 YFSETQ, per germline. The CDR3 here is CASSTPGTGNTEAFF. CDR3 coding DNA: TGCGCCAGCAGCACACCCGGGACAGGGAACACTGAAGCTTTCTTT.

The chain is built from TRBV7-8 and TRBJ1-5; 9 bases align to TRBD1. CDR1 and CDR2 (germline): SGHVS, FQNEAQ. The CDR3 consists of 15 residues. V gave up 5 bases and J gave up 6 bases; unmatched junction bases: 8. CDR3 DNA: TGTGCCAGCAGCCCTGGACAGGGGATAGGTCAGCCCCAGCATTTT. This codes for CASSPGQGIGQPQHF. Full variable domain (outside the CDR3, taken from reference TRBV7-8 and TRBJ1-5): GAGVSQSPRYKVAKRGQDVALRCDPISGHVSLFWYQQALGQGPEFLTYFQNEAQLDKSGLPSDRFFAERPEGSVSTLKIQRTQQEDSAVYLCASSPGQGIGQPQHFGDGTRLSIL.

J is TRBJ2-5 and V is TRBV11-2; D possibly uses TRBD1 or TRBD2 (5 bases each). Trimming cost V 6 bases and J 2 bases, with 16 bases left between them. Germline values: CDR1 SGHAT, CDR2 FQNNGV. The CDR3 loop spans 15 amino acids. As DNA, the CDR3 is TGTGCCAGCAGGCAGAATATGGGACCGCAAGAGACCCAGTACTTC. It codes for CASRQNMGPQETQYF.

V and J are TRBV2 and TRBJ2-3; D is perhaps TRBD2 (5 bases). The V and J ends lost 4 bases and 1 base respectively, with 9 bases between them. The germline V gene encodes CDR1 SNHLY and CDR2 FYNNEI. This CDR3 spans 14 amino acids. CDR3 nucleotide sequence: TGTGCCAGCAGTGCCGACTACCGCACAGATACGCAGTATTTT. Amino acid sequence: CASSADYRTDTQYF.

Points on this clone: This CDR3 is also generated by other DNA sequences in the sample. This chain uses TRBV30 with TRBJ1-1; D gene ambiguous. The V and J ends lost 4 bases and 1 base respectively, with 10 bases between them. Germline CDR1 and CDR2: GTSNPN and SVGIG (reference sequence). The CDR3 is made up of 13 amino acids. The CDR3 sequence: CAWKGTPNTEAFF. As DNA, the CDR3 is TGTGCCTGGAAGGGTACCCCGAACACTGAAGCTTTCTTT. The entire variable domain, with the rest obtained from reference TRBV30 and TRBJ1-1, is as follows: SQTIHQWPATLVQPVGSPLSLECTVEGTSNPNLYWYRQAAGRGLQLLFYSVGIGQISSEVPQNLSASRPQDRQFILSSKKLLLSDSGFYLCAWKGTPNTEAFFGQGTRLTVV.